This note documents a single T cell receptor (beta chain) sequence. The data were obtained in a study of blood T cell repertoires in COVID-19. The protocol was immunoSEQ multiplex PCR, while the TCRdb copy is restricted to in-frame clones and leaves out a portion. This sample has fewer than 250,000 clones, with roughly 84% found just once. The ends were cut back, 3 bases at V and 3 bases at J, with 4 bases in the middle. Germline V lookup: CDR1 SGHKS, CDR2 YYEKEE (reference sequence). The CDR3 is made up of 12 amino acids. The source of this sequence is a man aged 25 to 45 in a cohort exposed to, infected with or recovered from COVID-19 (not recorded which). Sequencing was done on a sample of PBMCs or T cells enriched from blood (not recorded which). The chain joins TRBV5-5 to TRBJ2-1; D remains ambiguous. The CDR3 nucleotides are TGTGCCAGCAGCTCCAACTACAATGAGCAGTTCTTC. This gives the protein CASSSNYNEQFF.